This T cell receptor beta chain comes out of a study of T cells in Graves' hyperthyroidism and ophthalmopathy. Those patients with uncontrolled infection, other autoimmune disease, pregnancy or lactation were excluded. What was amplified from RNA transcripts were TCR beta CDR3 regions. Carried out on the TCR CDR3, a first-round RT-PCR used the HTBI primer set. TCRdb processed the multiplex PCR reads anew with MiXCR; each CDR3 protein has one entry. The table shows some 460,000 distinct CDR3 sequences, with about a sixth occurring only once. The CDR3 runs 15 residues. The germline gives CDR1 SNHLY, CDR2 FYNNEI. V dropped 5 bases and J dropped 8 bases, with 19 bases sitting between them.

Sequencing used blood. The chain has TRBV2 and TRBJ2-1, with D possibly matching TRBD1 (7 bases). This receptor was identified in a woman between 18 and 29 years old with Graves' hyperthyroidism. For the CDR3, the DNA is TGTGCCAGCAGTTGGGAGTCAGGGGGGATGGATGAGCAGTTCTTC. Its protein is CASSWESGGMDEQFF. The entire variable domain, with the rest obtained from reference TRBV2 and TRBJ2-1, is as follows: EPEVTQTPSHQVTQMGQEVILRCVPISNHLYFYWYRQILGQKVEFLVSFYNNEISEKSEIFDDQFSVERPDGSNFTLKIRSTKLEDSAMYFCASSWESGGMDEQFFGPGTRLTVL.